One and the same sample provided the 17 T cell receptor beta chains below, sequenced in a study of cytomegalovirus exposure and HLA in healthy donors. 13 Jbeta primers and 60 Vbeta primers were used for the PCR. Some clones are missing from TCRdb's copy, which holds only in-frame ones; the method was immunoSEQ multiplex PCR. Recorded for this sample: approximately 130,000 clones. The sequenced material came from PBMCs. These receptors originate from a woman in her sixties in good health and CMV-seronegative.

V gene TRBV12-5 combines with J gene TRBJ2-6, with a possible D match to TRBD1 (5 bases). In germline, CDR1 is LGHNT, CDR2 FRNRAP. V lost 1 base and J lost 4, with 8 bases in between. This CDR3 has 15 amino acids. CDR3 bases: TGTGCTAGTGGTTTGGGACAGCTAGGGGCCAACGTCCTGACTTTC. It yields the protein CASGLGQLGANVLTF.

J is TRBJ2-5 and V is TRBV6-1; 7 positions match TRBD2. Trimming cost V 5 bases and J 5 bases; bases outside gene matches: 5. Germline lookup yields CDR1 MNHNS and CDR2 SASEGT. This CDR3 comprises 13 residues. CDR3 residues: CASSRLAGETQYF. The DNA for the CDR3 is TGTGCCAGCAGTCGACTAGCCGGGGAGACCCAGTACTTC.

V is TRBV28 and J is TRBJ2-7; 8 nucleotides align to TRBD1. This CDR3 has 15 residues. Germline V gene sequence: CDR1 MDHEN, CDR2 SYDVKM. After removal of 5 bases from V and 7 bases from J, the junction contained 13 bases not matched to a gene. CDR3 DNA: TGTGCCAGCAGTGGGCGGACAGGGTATGGCTGGGAGCAGTACTTC. Translated, it gives CASSGRTGYGWEQYF.

The chain carries TRBV19 and TRBJ2-5; 9 bases map to TRBD1. Germline CDR1 LNHDA, CDR2 SQIVND (reference sequence). The CDR3 covers 16 residues. V lost 4 bases and J lost 4; bases outside the gene matches: 10. CDR3 residues: CASSTGPNRGRETQYF. The DNA for the CDR3 is TGTGCCAGTAGTACTGGGCCGAACAGGGGGCGAGAGACCCAGTACTTC.

This chain connects TRBV12-5 to TRBJ2-2, with D maybe TRBD2 (5 bases). The CDR3 length is 18 residues. Germline V gene lookup returns CDR1 LGHNT and CDR2 FRNRAP. V was pared by 4 bases and J by 5 bases, with 23 bases between. CDR3: CASGSGIKGKIATGELFF. CDR3 DNA sequence: TGTGCTAGTGGTTCGGGAATTAAGGGAAAGATCGCGACCGGGGAGCTGTTTTTT.

This chain connects TRBV6-4 to TRBJ1-1; a weak D match, TRBD1 (5 bases). Germline V gives CDR1 MRHNA, CDR2 SNTAGT. The CDR3 is 13 residues long. V lost 8 bases, J lost 1 base, and 11 bases lay in between. The CDR3 is CASAEGPNTEAFF. CDR3 sequence (DNA): TGTGCCAGCGCGGAGGGACCGAACACTGAAGCTTTCTTT.

V and J are TRBV7-6 and TRBJ1-3, with D unclear. Germline CDR1 and CDR2: SGHVS and FNYEAQ. The V gene lost 4 bases and the J gene lost 2 bases, with 12 bases spanning the gap. The CDR3 extends over 15 amino acids. CDR3 coding DNA: TGTGCCAGCAGCTCGACGGGATCGCCTGGAAACACCATATATTTT. Residues: CASSSTGSPGNTIYF.

The chain has TRBV28 and TRBJ2-7; maybe TRBD2 (7 bases). V was pared by 6 bases and J by 7 bases, with 28 bases between. CDR1 is MDHEN and CDR2 is SYDVKM in the germline V gene. CDR3 length: 17 amino acids. CDR3 protein: CASSRYGGRSLLREQYF. In DNA form, the CDR3 reads TGTGCCAGCAGCCGGTACGGGGGGCGCTCCCTTCTACGGGAGCAGTACTTC.

The chain carries TRBV18 and TRBJ1-1, with D possibly matching TRBD1 (5 bases). The CDR3 sequence is 14 residues long. In germline, CDR1 is KGHSH, CDR2 LQKENI. The V gene lost 4 bases and the J gene lost 1 base, with 10 bases spanning the gap. CDR3 amino acids: CASSLLQENTEAFF. As DNA, the CDR3 is TGTGCCAGCTCACTCCTACAGGAGAACACTGAAGCTTTCTTT.

This sequence joins TRBV30 and TRBJ1-3; TRBD1 is a possible D gene (6 bases). The germline V gene has CDR1 GTSNPN and CDR2 SVGIG (reference sequence). The CDR3 length is 13 residues. Trimming cost V 5 bases and J 4 bases, with 12 bases left between them. For the CDR3, the DNA is TGTGCCTGGGAAACAGGGCGCGGAAACACCATATATTTT. Encoded protein: CAWETGRGNTIYF.

This chain links TRBV30 with TRBJ2-1; weak D call: TRBD1 (7 bases). Trimming took 3 bases from V and 8 from J, leaving 17 bases between them. This CDR3 spans 14 amino acids. Germline-derived CDR1 and CDR2 are GTSNPN and SVGIG (reference sequence). In nucleotides, the CDR3 is TGTGCCTGGAGCGCAGACAGGGAGGCGTATGAGCAGTTCTTC. This encodes CAWSADREAYEQFF.

The chain carries TRBV7-6 and TRBJ2-7; D is undetermined. This CDR3 has 14 residues. V was shortened by 4 bases and J by 2 bases, with 12 bases between the two germline ends. The germline CDR1 and CDR2 sequences are SGHVS and FNYEAQ. The CDR3 DNA is TGTGCCAGCAGCTCCGGGTTGGGTACCTACGAGCAGTACTTC. Its protein is CASSSGLGTYEQYF.

This sequence joins TRBV4-2 and TRBJ2-5, with 8 positions matching TRBD1. This CDR3 comprises 15 residues. With V trimmed by 2 bases and J by 4 bases, 6 bases remained unmatched. Germline V gene lookup returns CDR1 LGHNA and CDR2 YNFKEQ. CDR3 nucleotides: TGTGCCAGCAGCCAACAAGCGGACAGGGTAGAGACCCAGTACTTC. Translating gives CASSQQADRVETQYF.

The chain links TRBV5-1 to TRBJ2-5, with a possible D match to TRBD2 (6 bases). CDR1 and CDR2 from the germline V gene are SGHRS and YFSETQ. The V end lost 0 bases, the J end lost 4 bases, and 10 bases lay between the germline ends. This CDR3 is 14 amino acids long. The CDR3 loop is CASSLEGRRETQYF. In DNA form, the CDR3 reads TGCGCCAGCAGCTTGGAGGGGAGGAGAGAGACCCAGTACTTC.

The chain couples TRBV19 to TRBJ2-2; TRBD2 matches at 10 bases. The length of the CDR3 is 14 residues. V lost 10 bases, J lost 5 bases, and 7 bases stayed unmatched. Looked up from germline, CDR1 is LNHDA and CDR2 is SQIVND (reference sequence). The CDR3 reads CATLAGGRTGELFF. DNA for the CDR3: TGTGCCACTTTAGCGGGAGGACGGACCGGGGAGCTGTTTTTT.

The chain combines TRBV6-1 with TRBJ1-6, with a tentative D call TRBD1 (5 bases). The CDR3 extends over 15 amino acids. Deletions cut 7 bases from V and 7 bases from J, with 17 bases between. Germline assignment: CDR1 MNHNS and CDR2 SASEGT. CDR3 sequence reads: CASTLSAGGNSPLHF. As DNA, the CDR3 is TGTGCCAGCACCCTCAGCGCGGGGGGAAATTCACCCCTCCACTTT.

This chain joins TRBV6-5 and TRBJ1-3, with D uncertain. The germline V gene encodes CDR1 MNHEY and CDR2 SVGAGI. V lost 1 base to trimming and J lost 0 bases, with 4 bases between them. The CDR3 has 14 residues. The CDR3 sequence: CASSYLSSGNTIYF. The DNA for the CDR3 is TGTGCCAGCAGTTACTTGAGCTCTGGAAACACCATATATTTT.